This T cell receptor beta chain was observed in a study of Ad26.COV2.S vaccination and SARS-CoV-2 variants. The CDR3 contains 15 residues. Germline V gene data show CDR1 as ENHRY and CDR2 as SYGVKD. With V trimmed by 7 bases and J by 6 bases, 9 bases remained unmatched. Sequenced by immunoSEQ multiplex PCR; TCRdb stores in-frame clones only, minus some. There are hundreds of thousands of clones in the sample; 80% to 95% occur only once, and less than 2% lies in the top ten. The sample's treatment: some 20 received Ad26.COV2.S at low or high dose, single or two shots; five or six received placebo; per-sample allocation not given. After the first vaccine or placebo injection, samples were drawn on day 63.

The material sequenced was peripheral blood, taken in a trial of Ad26.COV2.S vaccine versus placebo. V gene TRBV10-3 combines with J gene TRBJ1-6; 7 nucleotides align to TRBD1. The TCR comes from a person aged 18 to 59 who received the Ad26.COV2.S COVID-19 vaccine or a placebo. The CDR3 region has the DNA TGTGCCATCACCGAAAGGGACAGCCTTAATTCACCCCTCCACTTT. It is translated as CAITERDSLNSPLHF.